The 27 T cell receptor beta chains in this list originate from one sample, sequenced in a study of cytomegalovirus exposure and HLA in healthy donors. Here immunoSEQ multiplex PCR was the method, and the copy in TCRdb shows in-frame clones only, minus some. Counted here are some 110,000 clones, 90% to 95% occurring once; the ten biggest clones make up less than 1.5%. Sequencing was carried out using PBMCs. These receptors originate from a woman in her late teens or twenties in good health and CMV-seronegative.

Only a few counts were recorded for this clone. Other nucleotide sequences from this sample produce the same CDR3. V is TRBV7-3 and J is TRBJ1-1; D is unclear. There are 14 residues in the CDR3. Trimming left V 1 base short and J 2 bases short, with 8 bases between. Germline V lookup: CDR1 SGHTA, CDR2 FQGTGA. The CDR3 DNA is TGTGCCAGCAGCTTAAATCCACAAAACACTGAAGCTTTCTTT. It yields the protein CASSLNPQNTEAFF. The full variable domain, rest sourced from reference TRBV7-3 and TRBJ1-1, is GAGVSQTPSNKVTEKGKYVELRCDPISGHTALYWYRQSLGQGPEFLIYFQGTGAADDSGLPNDRFFAVRPEGSVSTLKIQRTERGDSAVYLCASSLNPQNTEAFFGQGTRLTVV.

CDR3 loop: CASSLGVDYEQYF. Written as DNA, the CDR3 is TGTGCCAGCAGTTTAGGAGTTGACTACGAGCAGTACTTC. This chain links TRBV28 with TRBJ2-7, with D uncertain. The CDR3 consists of 13 residues. Trimming took 2 bases from V and 3 from J, leaving 8 bases between them. Germline V gene sequence: CDR1 MDHEN, CDR2 SYDVKM.

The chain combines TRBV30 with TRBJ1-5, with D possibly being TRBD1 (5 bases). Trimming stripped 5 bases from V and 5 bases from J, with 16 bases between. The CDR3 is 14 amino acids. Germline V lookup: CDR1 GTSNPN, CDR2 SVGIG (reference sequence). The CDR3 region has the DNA TGTGCCTGGGCCTCTAGGAGGGACGATCAGCCCCAGCATTTT. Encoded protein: CAWASRRDDQPQHF.

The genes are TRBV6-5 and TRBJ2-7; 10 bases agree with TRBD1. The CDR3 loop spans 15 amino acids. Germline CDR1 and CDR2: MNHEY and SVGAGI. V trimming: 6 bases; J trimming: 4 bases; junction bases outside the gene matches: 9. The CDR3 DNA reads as TGTGCCAGCAGCTTACAGGGGACAGGGGCATACGAGCAGTACTTC. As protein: CASSLQGTGAYEQYF.

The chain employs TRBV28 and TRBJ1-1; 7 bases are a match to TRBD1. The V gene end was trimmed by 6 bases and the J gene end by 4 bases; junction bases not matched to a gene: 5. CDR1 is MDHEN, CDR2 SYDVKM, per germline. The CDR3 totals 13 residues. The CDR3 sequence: CASRVTGSTEAFF. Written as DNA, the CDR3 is TGTGCCAGCAGGGTGACAGGGAGCACTGAAGCTTTCTTT. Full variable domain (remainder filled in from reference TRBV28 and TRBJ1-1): DVKVTQSSRYLVKRTGEKVFLECVQDMDHENMFWYRQDPGLGLRLIYFSYDVKMKEKGDIPEGYSVSREKKERFSLILESASTNQTSMYLCASRVTGSTEAFFGQGTRLTVV.

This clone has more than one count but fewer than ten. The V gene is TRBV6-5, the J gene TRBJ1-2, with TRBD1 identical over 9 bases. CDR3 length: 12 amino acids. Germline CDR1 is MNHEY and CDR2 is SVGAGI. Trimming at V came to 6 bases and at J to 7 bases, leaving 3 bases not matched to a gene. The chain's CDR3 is CASRTGGSGYTF. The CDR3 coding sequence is TGTGCCAGCAGGACAGGGGGGTCTGGCTACACCTTC.

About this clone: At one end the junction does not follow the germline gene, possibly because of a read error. CDR3 residues: CASSSSRVLNAGSNVLTF. The CDR3 bases are TGTGCCAGTAGCTCATCACGGGTCCTAAATGCTGGGTCCAACGTCCTGACTTTC. This chain uses TRBV19 with TRBJ2-6; D is ambiguous. In germline, CDR1 is LNHDA, CDR2 SQIVND (reference sequence). The CDR3 consists of 18 residues.

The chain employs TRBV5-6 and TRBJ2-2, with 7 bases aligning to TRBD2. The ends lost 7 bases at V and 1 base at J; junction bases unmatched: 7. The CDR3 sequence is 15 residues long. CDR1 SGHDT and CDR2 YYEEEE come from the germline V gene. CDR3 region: CASAYLAVNTGELFF. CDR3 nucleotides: TGTGCCAGCGCCTACCTAGCGGTGAACACCGGGGAGCTGTTTTTT.

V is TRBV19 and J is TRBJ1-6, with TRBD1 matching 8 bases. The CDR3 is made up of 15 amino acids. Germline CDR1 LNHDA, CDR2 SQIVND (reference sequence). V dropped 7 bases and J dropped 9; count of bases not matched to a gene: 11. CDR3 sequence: CASTKLQGDRSPLHF. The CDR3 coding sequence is TGTGCCAGTACCAAACTACAGGGGGACCGTTCACCCCTCCACTTT.

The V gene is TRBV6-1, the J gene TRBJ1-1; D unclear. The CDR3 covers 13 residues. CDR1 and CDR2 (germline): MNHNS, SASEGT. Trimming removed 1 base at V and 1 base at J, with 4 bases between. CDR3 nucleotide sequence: TGTGCCAGCAGTGAAGGGCAGAACACTGAAGCTTTCTTT. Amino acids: CASSEGQNTEAFF.

CDR3 loop: CASSDSRASGVTYNEQFF. The CDR3 DNA sequence: TGTGCCAGCAGTGATAGTCGGGCTAGCGGGGTAACCTACAATGAGCAGTTCTTC. The chain uses TRBV25-1 and TRBJ2-1, with 9 bases lining up with TRBD2. The CDR3 has 18 residues. CDR1 is MGHDK, CDR2 SYGVNS, per germline. Trimming cost V 3 bases and J 2 bases; bases outside gene matches: 11.

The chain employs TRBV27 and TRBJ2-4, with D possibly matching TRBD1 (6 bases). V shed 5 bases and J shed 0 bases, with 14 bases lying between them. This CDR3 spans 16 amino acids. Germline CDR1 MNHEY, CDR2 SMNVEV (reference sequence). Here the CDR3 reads CASSAGERKAKNIQYF. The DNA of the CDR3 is TGTGCCAGCAGTGCAGGGGAACGTAAAGCCAAAAACATTCAGTACTTC.

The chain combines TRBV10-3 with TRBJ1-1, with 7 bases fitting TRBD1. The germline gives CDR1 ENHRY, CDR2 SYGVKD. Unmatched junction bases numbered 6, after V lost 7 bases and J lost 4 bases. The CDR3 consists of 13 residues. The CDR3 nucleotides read TGTGCCATCACCAAACAGGGGAGCACTGAAGCTTTCTTT. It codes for CAITKQGSTEAFF.

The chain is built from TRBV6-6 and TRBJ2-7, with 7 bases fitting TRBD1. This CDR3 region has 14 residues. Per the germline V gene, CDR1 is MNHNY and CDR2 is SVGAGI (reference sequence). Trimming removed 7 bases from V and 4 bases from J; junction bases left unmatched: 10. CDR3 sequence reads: CASTSRDREYEQYF. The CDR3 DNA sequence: TGTGCCAGCACCTCCCGAGACAGGGAGTACGAGCAGTACTTC.

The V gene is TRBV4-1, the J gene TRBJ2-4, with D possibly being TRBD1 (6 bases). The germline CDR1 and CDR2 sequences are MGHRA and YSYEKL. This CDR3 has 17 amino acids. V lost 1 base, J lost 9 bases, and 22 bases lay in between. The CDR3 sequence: CASSQVLLGGGNVIQYF. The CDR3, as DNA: TGCGCCAGCAGCCAAGTTCTTCTGGGTGGGGGCAATGTCATTCAGTACTTC.

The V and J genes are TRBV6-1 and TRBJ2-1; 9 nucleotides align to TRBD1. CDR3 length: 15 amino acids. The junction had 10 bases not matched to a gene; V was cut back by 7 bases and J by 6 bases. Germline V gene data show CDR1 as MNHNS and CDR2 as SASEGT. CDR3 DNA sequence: TGTGCCAGCACTTTCACAGGGGGCACCCCCAATGAGCAGTTCTTC. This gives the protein CASTFTGGTPNEQFF.

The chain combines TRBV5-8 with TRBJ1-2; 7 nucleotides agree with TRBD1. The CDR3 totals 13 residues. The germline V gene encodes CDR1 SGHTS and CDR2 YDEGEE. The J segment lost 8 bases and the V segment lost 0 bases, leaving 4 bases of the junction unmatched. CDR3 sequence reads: CASSLVQGFGYTF. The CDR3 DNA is TGTGCCAGCAGCTTGGTACAGGGGTTCGGCTACACCTTC.

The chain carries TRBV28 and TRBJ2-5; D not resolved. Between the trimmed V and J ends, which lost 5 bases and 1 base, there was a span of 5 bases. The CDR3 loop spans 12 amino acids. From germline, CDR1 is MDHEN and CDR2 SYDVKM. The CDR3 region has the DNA TGTGCCAGCAGTCTCGTCCAAGAGACCCAGTACTTC. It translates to CASSLVQETQYF.

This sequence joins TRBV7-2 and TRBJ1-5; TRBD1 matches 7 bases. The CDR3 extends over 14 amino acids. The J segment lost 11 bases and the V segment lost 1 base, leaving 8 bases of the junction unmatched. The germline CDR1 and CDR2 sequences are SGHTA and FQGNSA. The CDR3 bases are TGTGCCAGCAGCTTAGGACAGGGTATATCGGCCCAGCATTTT. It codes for CASSLGQGISAQHF.

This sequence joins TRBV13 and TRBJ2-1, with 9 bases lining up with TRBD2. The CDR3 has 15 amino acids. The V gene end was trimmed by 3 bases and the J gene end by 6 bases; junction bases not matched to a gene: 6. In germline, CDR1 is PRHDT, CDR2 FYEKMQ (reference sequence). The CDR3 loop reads CASSFPRTSVNEQFF. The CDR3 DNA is TGTGCCAGCAGCTTTCCCAGGACTAGCGTCAATGAGCAGTTCTTC.

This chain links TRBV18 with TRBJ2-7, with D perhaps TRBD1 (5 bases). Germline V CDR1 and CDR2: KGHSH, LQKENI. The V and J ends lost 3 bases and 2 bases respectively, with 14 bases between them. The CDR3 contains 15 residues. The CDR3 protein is CASSPGGRVTYEQYF. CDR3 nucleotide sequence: TGTGCCAGCTCACCGGGCGGCAGGGTGACCTACGAGCAGTACTTC.

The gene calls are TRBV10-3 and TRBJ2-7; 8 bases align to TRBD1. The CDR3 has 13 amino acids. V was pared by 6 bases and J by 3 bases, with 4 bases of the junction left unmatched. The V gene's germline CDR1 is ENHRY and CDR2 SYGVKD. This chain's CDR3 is CAISGDRNYEQYF. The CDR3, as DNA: TGTGCCATCAGCGGGGACAGGAACTACGAGCAGTACTTC.

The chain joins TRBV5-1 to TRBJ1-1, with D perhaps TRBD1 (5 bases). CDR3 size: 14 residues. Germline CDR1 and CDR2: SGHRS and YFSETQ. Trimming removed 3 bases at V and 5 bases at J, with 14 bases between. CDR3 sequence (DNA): TGCGCCAGCAGCTCCTACGACAGTGGAACTGAAGCTTTCTTT. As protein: CASSSYDSGTEAFF.

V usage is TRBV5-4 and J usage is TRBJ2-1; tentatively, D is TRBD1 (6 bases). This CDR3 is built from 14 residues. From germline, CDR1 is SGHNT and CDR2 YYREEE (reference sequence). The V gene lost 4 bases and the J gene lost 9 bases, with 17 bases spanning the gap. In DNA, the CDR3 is TGTGCCAGCAGCCTGATCCAGGGGAAACGTGAGCAGTTCTTC. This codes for CASSLIQGKREQFF.

Here the CDR3 reads CASSPDGGSGNTIYF. CDR3 nucleotide sequence: TGCGCCAGCAGCCCCGACGGGGGCTCTGGAAACACCATATATTTT. The chain has TRBV5-1 and TRBJ1-3; a weak D match, TRBD1 (5 bases). Trimming shortened V by 4 bases and J by 0 bases, and 11 bases separated the two germline ends. Germline assignment: CDR1 SGHRS and CDR2 YFSETQ. This CDR3 is built from 15 residues.

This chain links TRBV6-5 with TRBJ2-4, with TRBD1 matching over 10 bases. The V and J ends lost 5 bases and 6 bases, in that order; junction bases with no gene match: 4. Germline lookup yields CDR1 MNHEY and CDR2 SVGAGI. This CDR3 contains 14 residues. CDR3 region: CASSDRGRLNIQYF. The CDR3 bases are TGTGCCAGCAGTGACAGGGGGCGACTAAACATTCAGTACTTC.

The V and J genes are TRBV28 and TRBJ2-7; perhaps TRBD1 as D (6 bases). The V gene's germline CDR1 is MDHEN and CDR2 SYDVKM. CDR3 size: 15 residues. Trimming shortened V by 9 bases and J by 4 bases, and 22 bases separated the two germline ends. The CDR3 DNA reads TGTGCCAGTAACCCGCGGACAGCAAGGACATACGAGCAGTACTTC. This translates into CASNPRTARTYEQYF.